This TCR beta chain was identified in a study of control samples from healthy donors and cancer patients. The CDR3 length is 18 residues. V lost 0 bases, J lost 0 bases, and 15 bases lay in between. CDR1 is MNHEY and CDR2 is SMNVEV in the germline V gene (reference sequence). TCRdb keeps only in-frame clones here, not all; method: immunoSEQ multiplex PCR. The repertoire consists of some 120,000 clones, with about 95% occurring once and the leading ten covering about 4%. This TCR came from a man aged 25 to 45 in good health. The chain joins TRBV27 to TRBJ1-3; a possible D gene is TRBD1 (6 bases). Sequencing used blood. DNA of the CDR3: TGTGCCAGCAGTTTATCGCCGAACGGACAGAACTCTGGAAACACCATATATTTT. Its translation: CASSLSPNGQNSGNTIYF.